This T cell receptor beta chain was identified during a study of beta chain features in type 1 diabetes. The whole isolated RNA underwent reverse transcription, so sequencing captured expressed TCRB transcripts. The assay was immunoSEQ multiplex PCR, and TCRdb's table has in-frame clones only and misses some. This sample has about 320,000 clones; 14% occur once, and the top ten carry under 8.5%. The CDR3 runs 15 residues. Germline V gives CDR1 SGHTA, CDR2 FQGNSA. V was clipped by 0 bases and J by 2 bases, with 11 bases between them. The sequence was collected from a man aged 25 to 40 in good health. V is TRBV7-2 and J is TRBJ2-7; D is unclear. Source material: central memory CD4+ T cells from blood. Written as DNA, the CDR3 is TGTGCCAGCAGCTTAGCGGGTCAGGCTACCTACGAGCAGTACGTC. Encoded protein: CASSLAGQATYEQYV.